The clone carrying this T cell receptor beta chain was seen only a few times. This CDR3 is 12 amino acids long. Germline-derived CDR1 and CDR2 are LGHDT and YNNKEL (reference sequence). The V gene lost 3 bases and the J gene lost 9 bases, with 9 bases spanning the gap. This entry is derived from a study of blood T cell repertoires in COVID-19. Overall study: Samples came from the United States, Italy and Spain, spanning acute and convalescent COVID-19. PBMCs, B-cell-depleted T cells, or T cells provided the cDNA or gDNA that made up the material.

Original handling: Amplified reference gene primers provided the basis for estimating nucleated cell counts. The protocol was immunoSEQ multiplex PCR, while the TCRdb copy is restricted to in-frame clones and leaves out a portion. The V and J calls and clone size are taken from that table; D and trimming were inferred from the DNA. The table lists about 180,000 clones, about four fifths of them singletons. The chain uses TRBV3-1 (or the pseudogene TRBV3-2) and TRBJ2-1; D is uncertain. Material: peripheral blood. The clonotype was recovered from a man between 65 and 80 years old with active or convalescent COVID-19. The CDR3: CASSHATGEQFF. The CDR3 DNA reads as TGTGCCAGCAGCCACGCAACTGGTGAGCAGTTCTTC.